These 14 T cell receptor beta chains came from one sample sequenced in a study of blood T cell repertoires in COVID-19. Produced via immunoSEQ multiplex PCR; TCRdb's table is partial and in-frame only. The sample has 150,000 or so clones, 75% to 90% seen once. The source material was PBMCs or T cells enriched from blood (not recorded which). These receptor sequences come from a man between 70 and 80 years old who had been exposed to COVID-19.

The chain recombines TRBV11-1 with TRBJ1-3; D unresolved. Germline lookup yields CDR1 SGHAT and CDR2 FQDESV (reference sequence). V dropped 2 bases and J dropped 0 bases, with 8 bases sitting between them. The CDR3 consists of 15 residues. Written as DNA, the CDR3 is TGTGCCAGCAGCTTACAGGTCTCCTCTGGAAACACCATATATTTT. The encoded protein is CASSLQVSSGNTIYF.

The rearrangement links TRBV6-2 or TRBV6-3 to TRBJ2-7; a weak D match, TRBD2 (6 bases). Trimming took off 4 bases at V and 6 bases at J, with 22 bases between the two ends. The CDR3 spans 16 residues. Germline values: CDR1 MNHEY, CDR2 SVGEGT. The CDR3 region is CASSFSGTHRAGEQYF. The CDR3 coding sequence is TGTGCCAGCAGTTTTTCCGGGACTCACAGAGCCGGCGAGCAGTACTTC.

The gene calls are TRBV12-5 and TRBJ1-2, with D perhaps matching TRBD1 (5 bases). The CDR3 covers 12 residues. Trimming stripped 6 bases from V and 8 bases from J, with 13 bases between. Germline V gene sequence: CDR1 LGHNT, CDR2 FRNRAP. The CDR3 here is CASGLQVGGYTF. CDR3 DNA: TGTGCTAGTGGCCTACAGGTTGGAGGCTACACCTTC.

The chain joins TRBV5-6 to TRBJ2-2, with D maybe TRBD1 (7 bases). CDR1 and CDR2 from the germline V gene are SGHDT and YYEEEE. The CDR3 covers 16 residues. V was clipped by 1 base and J by 5 bases, with 15 bases between them. CDR3 loop: CASSLKSGGRTGELFF. The CDR3 bases are TGTGCCAGCAGCTTGAAATCAGGGGGGCGAACCGGGGAGCTGTTTTTT.

The rearrangement uses TRBV10-2 and TRBJ1-5; D is ambiguous. V lost 3 bases to trimming and J lost 5 bases, with 11 bases between them. The CDR3 length is 14 residues. From germline, CDR1 is WSHSY and CDR2 SAAADI. The CDR3 nucleotides are TGCGCCAGCAGTGACAGCAGGTCACATCAGCCCCAGCATTTT. It codes for CASSDSRSHQPQHF.

The rearrangement uses TRBV3-1 (or the pseudogene TRBV3-2) and TRBJ1-6; 12 bases fit TRBD1. With 1 base clipped from V and 9 bases from J, the junction kept 4 bases outside the gene matches. CDR3 length: 16 residues. Germline CDR1 LGHDT, CDR2 YNNKEL (reference sequence). For the CDR3, the DNA is TGTGCCAGCAGCCAAGTGGGGACAGGGGGCAGTTCACCCCTCCACTTT. This sequence encodes CASSQVGTGGSSPLHF.

This clone occurred a few times. In DNA, the CDR3 is TGTGCCAGCAGCCAAGATTTGAGGGGGTCCTATGGCTACACCTTC. Protein: CASSQDLRGSYGYTF. The chain recombines TRBV4-2 with TRBJ1-2; D is possibly TRBD1 (6 bases). V was pared by 0 bases and J by 4 bases, with 12 bases between. Germline CDR1 reads LGHNA; CDR2 reads YNFKEQ. CDR3 length: 15 residues.

The V gene is TRBV11-1, the J gene TRBJ1-1; tentatively, D is TRBD1 (6 bases). Trimming shortened V by 6 bases and J by 3 bases, and 14 bases separated the two germline ends. The CDR3 runs to 14 residues. Germline V gene sequence: CDR1 SGHAT, CDR2 FQDESV (reference sequence). Here the CDR3 reads CASRRPGTYTEAFF. In DNA form, the CDR3 reads TGTGCCAGCAGGCGTCCGGGGACATACACTGAAGCTTTCTTT.

The chain is built from TRBV30 and TRBJ2-3; a possible D gene is TRBD2 (7 bases). V was shortened by 1 base and J by 4 bases, with 27 bases between the two germline ends. Germline CDR1 GTSNPN, CDR2 SVGIG (reference sequence). The CDR3 totals 19 residues. This chain's CDR3 is CAWSAVRRGRPEVSDTQYF. CDR3 nucleotides: TGTGCCTGGAGTGCGGTCCGGCGGGGGCGACCTGAGGTGTCAGATACGCAGTATTTT.

The gene calls are TRBV6-5 and TRBJ1-4; the match to TRBD1 covers 7 bases. CDR1 and CDR2 from the germline V gene are MNHEY and SVGAGI. The CDR3 is made up of 13 amino acids. The ends lost 11 bases at V and 5 bases at J; junction bases unmatched: 8. In DNA, the CDR3 is TGTGCCGCAGCGGACAGGCTGAATGAAAAACTGTTTTTT. This translates into CAAADRLNEKLFF.

The J gene is TRBJ1-2, the V gene TRBV12-3 or TRBV12-4; 9 nucleotides line up with TRBD1. The J segment lost 5 bases and the V segment lost 6 bases, leaving 4 bases of the junction unmatched. The CDR3 is made up of 13 amino acids. The CDR3 spells CASRGDRVYGYTF. The CDR3, as DNA: TGTGCCAGCAGGGGGGACAGGGTATATGGCTACACCTTC.

The chain links TRBV6-2 or TRBV6-3 to TRBJ1-2; 7 nucleotides agree with TRBD1. CDR3 size: 14 residues. Trimming cost V 7 bases and J 8 bases; bases outside gene matches: 13. The V gene's germline CDR1 is MNHEY and CDR2 SVGEGT. CDR3 nucleotide sequence: TGTGCCAGCAACCCCGGTGGAGGGGGCAGGGGCTACACCTTC. Its protein is CASNPGGGGRGYTF.

This chain connects TRBV9 to TRBJ1-1, with D possibly being TRBD1 (6 bases). Trimming left V 4 bases short and J 2 bases short, with 18 bases between. Looked up from germline, CDR1 is SGDLS and CDR2 is YYNGEE. The length of the CDR3 is 16 residues. CDR3: CASSSRAGTLNTEAFF. In DNA form, the CDR3 reads TGTGCCAGCAGCTCCCGAGCCGGGACACTCAACACTGAAGCTTTCTTT.

V and J are TRBV9 and TRBJ1-2; no clear D. The germline gives CDR1 SGDLS, CDR2 YYNGEE. The V gene lost 3 bases and the J gene lost 4 bases, with 13 bases spanning the gap. This CDR3 has 14 residues. The CDR3 nucleotides read TGTGCCAGCAGCGCCCACCGGGAGAGCTATGGCTACACCTTC. Translated, it gives CASSAHRESYGYTF.